Listed below are T cell receptor beta chains from one sample, sequenced in a study of blood T cell repertoires in COVID-19. The assay was immunoSEQ multiplex PCR, and TCRdb's table has in-frame clones only and misses some. The sample lists about 130,000 clones, about 70% seen once, with around 1.8% in the top ten. What was sequenced was peripheral blood. Source of these receptors: a woman in her 70s with acute or convalescent COVID-19. Each CDR3 is given with its conserved first and last residue. Fields, in order: J gene, clone size, V gene, D gene, CDR3 length, CDR3 protein, CDR3 DNA. A D gene is named only where the DNA matches it firmly. Expanded clones are given a class, and other clones once, few, many or no size at all.

TRBJ2-7	NA	TRBV5-1	TRBD1	15	CATSIGTGLTYEQYF	TGCGCCACCTCCATCGGGACAGGGCTTACCTACGAGCAGTACTTC
TRBJ1-1	NA	TRBV7-2	TRBD1	14	CASKPRGTNTEAFF	TGTGCCAGCAAACCCAGGGGGACAAACACTGAAGCTTTCTTT
TRBJ2-4	once	TRBV6-4	NA	13	CASPPGVENIQYF	TGTGCCAGCCCCCCCGGGGTGGAAAACATTCAGTACTTC
TRBJ1-3	NA	TRBV11-2	NA	17	CASSLVGPTSSGNTIYF	TGTGCCAGCAGCTTAGTGGGCCCCACGAGCTCTGGAAACACCATATATTTT
TRBJ1-3	NA	TRBV5-6	TRBD1	15	CASSYGQGAGNTIYF	TGTGCCAGCAGCTATGGACAGGGGGCTGGAAACACCATATATTTT
TRBJ1-3	NA	TRBV28	TRBD1	16	CASSLGDRGLGNTIYF	TGTGCCAGCAGCCTCGGAGACAGGGGACTTGGAAACACCATATATTTT
TRBJ1-2	once	TRBV27	TRBD1	14	CASSRTGVFYGYTF	TGTGCCAGCAGCCGGACAGGGGTATTCTATGGCTACACCTTC
TRBJ2-7	NA	TRBV11-2	TRBD2	16	CASSSQAGGRSYEQYF	TGTGCCAGCAGCTCCCAAGCGGGAGGGAGGTCCTACGAGCAGTACTTC
TRBJ1-5	many	TRBV6-5	NA	12	CASSSRNQPQHF	TGTGCCAGCAGCTCCAGAAATCAGCCCCAGCATTTT
TRBJ1-1	once	TRBV9	NA	14	CASSKGDMNTEAFF	TGTGCCAGCAGCAAAGGGGACATGAACACTGAAGCTTTCTTT
TRBJ2-5	NA	TRBV28	NA	14	CASSGRDNQETQYF	TGTGCCAGCAGTGGCCGGGACAACCAAGAGACCCAGTACTTC
TRBJ1-2	NA	TRBV6-5	NA	14	CTSSRPGGIYGYTF	TGTACCAGCAGCCGCCCGGGCGGGATCTATGGCTACACCTTC
TRBJ1-2	NA	TRBV29-1	NA	12	CSAWGGRYGYTF	TGCAGCGCCTGGGGAGGTAGATATGGCTACACCTTC
TRBJ1-4	NA	TRBV5-4	NA	14	CASSSQGANEKLFF	TGTGCCAGCAGCTCACAGGGAGCTAATGAAAAACTGTTTTTT